This T cell receptor beta chain stems from a study of blood T cells in healthy people across ages. The CDR3 has 13 residues. V was cut by 6 bases and J by 1 base, with 10 bases left in between. The use of a sample-barcoded 5' primer and a J-beta primer mix characterized a second PCR of 7 to 11 cycles. TCRdb reprocessed the 5' RACE reads with MiXCR, giving one entry per CDR3 protein. The sample has approximately 960,000 distinct CDR3 sequences, 25% to 30% seen once. These data also formed part of another study, on T cells of mothers and their children.

The chain couples TRBV12-3 or TRBV12-4 to TRBJ2-7; TRBD2 might be the D (5 bases). The sequenced sample was blood. The source is a woman aged 40 to 50 in good health. CDR3 loop: CASSNGESYEQYF. CDR3 coding DNA: TGTGCCAGCAGCAACGGGGAGTCCTACGAGCAGTACTTC.